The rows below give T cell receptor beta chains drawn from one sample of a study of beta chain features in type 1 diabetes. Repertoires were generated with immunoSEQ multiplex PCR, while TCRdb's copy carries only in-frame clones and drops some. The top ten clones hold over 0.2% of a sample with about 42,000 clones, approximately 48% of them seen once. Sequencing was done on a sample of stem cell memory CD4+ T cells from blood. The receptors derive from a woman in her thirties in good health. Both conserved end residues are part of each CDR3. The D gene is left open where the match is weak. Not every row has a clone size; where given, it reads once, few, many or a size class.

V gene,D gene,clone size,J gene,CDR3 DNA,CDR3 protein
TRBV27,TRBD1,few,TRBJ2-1,TGTGCCAGCAGCCTCTATCCGTTTCCAGGGGGCTACGGCGATGAGCAGTTCTTC,CASSLYPFPGGYGDEQFF
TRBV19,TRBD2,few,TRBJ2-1,TGTGCCAGTAGTTCAAGCGGGAGGTCCGACAATGAGCAGTTCTTC,CASSSSGRSDNEQFF
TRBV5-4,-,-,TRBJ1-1,TGTGCCAGCAGCCTTAACATGGAGTCGACTGAAGCTTTCTTT,CASSLNMESTEAFF
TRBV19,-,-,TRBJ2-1,TGTGCCAGTAGTAACCTGGCGACTAGGGCCAATGAGCAGTTCTTC,CASSNLATRANEQFF
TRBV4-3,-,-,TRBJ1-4,TGCGCCAGCAGCCAAGGGTGGGGGGATAATGAAAAACTGTTTTTT,CASSQGWGDNEKLFF
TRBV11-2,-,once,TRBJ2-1,TGTGCCAGCAGTTTTAGCGGAGACTCCTACAATGAGCAGTTCTTC,CASSFSGDSYNEQFF
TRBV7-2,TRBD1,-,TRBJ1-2,TGTGCCAGCAGCGCTCCCTGGGACAGTTCCTATGGCTACACCTTC,CASSAPWDSSYGYTF
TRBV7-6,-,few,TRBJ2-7,TGTGCCAGCAGCCCTACAGGGCTAGAGCAGTACTTC,CASSPTGLEQYF
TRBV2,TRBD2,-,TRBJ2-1,TGTGCCAGCAGTGAACGTGGTCGAGCGGGAGGCCGATACAATGAGCAGTTCTTC,CASSERGRAGGRYNEQFF
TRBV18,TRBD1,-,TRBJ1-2,TGTGCCAGCTCACCACCGGGGACAGGGATCTATGGCTACACCTTC,CASSPPGTGIYGYTF
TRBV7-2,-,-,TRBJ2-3,TGTGCCAGCAGCTTCGTGTTCACAGATACGCAGTATTTT,CASSFVFTDTQYF
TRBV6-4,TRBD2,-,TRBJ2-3,TGTGCCAGCAGCCACGGACTAGCGGGAGATACGCAGTATTTT,CASSHGLAGDTQYF
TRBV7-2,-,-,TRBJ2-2,TGTGCCAGCAGCTTAGGATTGCAGGCCGGGGAGCTGTTTTTT,CASSLGLQAGELFF
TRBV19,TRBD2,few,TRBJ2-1,TGTGCCAGTACCCCTGGGACTAGCGCGTACAATGAGCAGTTCTTC,CASTPGTSAYNEQFF